Following are 4 T cell receptor beta chains from one sample sequenced in a study of human T cells and chemical hapten exposure. MiXCR, applied by TCRdb to the 5' RACE reads, yields one record per CDR3 protein. The sample shows tens of thousands of distinct CDR3 sequences, about 8% of them seen only once. Total RNA was extracted from unfractionated whole blood. The receptors come from a male donor in good health.

This clonotype was detected ten times or more. The chain employs TRBV5-1 and TRBJ1-1; 7 nucleotides align to TRBD1. Germline V lookup: CDR1 SGHRS, CDR2 YFSETQ. This CDR3 region has 15 residues. The V segment lost 0 bases and the J segment 7 bases; nucleotides outside the gene matches: 9. The CDR3 sequence: CASSLEGQFGDEAFF. CDR3 nucleotide sequence: TGCGCCAGCAGCTTGGAGGGACAGTTTGGGGATGAAGCTTTCTTT.

CDR3 bases: TGTGCCAGCTCACCCCTGGATCGCGGGACAGAGCAGTTCTTC. Translated: CASSPLDRGTEQFF. The chain recombines TRBV18 with TRBJ2-1; either TRBD1 or TRBD2 may fit D (6 bases each). From germline, CDR1 is KGHSH and CDR2 LQKENI. The CDR3 sequence is 14 residues long. Deletions cut 3 bases from V and 10 bases from J, with 16 bases between.

This clonotype was counted between two and nine times. The rearrangement uses TRBV19 and TRBJ1-2, with D unresolved. The CDR3 has 14 amino acids. The V end lost 2 bases, the J end lost 8 bases, and 15 bases lay between the germline ends. Germline V gene lookup returns CDR1 LNHDA and CDR2 SQIVND (reference sequence). For the CDR3, the DNA is TGTGCCAGTAGTATAAACGGCGACGACCTAGGCTACACCTTC. Translation gives CASSINGDDLGYTF. Based on the CDR3 plus reference TRBV19 and TRBJ1-2, the full variable domain is DGGITQSPKYLFRKEGQNVTLSCEQNLNHDAMYWYRQDPGQGLRLIYYSQIVNDFQKGDIAEGYSVSREKKESFPLTVTSAQKNPTAFYLCASSINGDDLGYTFGSGTRLTVV.

The chain recombines TRBV6-1 with TRBJ1-5; D perhaps matches TRBD1 (6 bases). Trimming stripped 1 base from V and 9 bases from J, with 19 bases between. Germline CDR1 MNHNS, CDR2 SASEGT. This CDR3 spans 16 amino acids. The CDR3 DNA is TGTGCCAGCAGTGAAGTTGAGACAGGTGCGAGGGGGCCCCAGCATTTT. Translating it yields CASSEVETGARGPQHF.